The present T cell receptor beta chain was sequenced within a study of cytomegalovirus exposure and HLA in healthy donors. Using immunoSEQ multiplex PCR, the repertoire was profiled, and TCRdb retains in-frame clones only, with some absent. Of fewer than 90,000 clones listed, almost 97% are singletons. The CDR3 runs to 12 residues. The V end was cut by 3 bases, the J end by 5 bases, with 5 bases between. Germline CDR1 is ENHRY and CDR2 is SYGVKD. The material sequenced was PBMCs. This receptor was taken from a man in his late teens or twenties in good health and CMV-seropositive. The chain links TRBV10-3 to TRBJ2-1; D remains ambiguous. The CDR3 sequence: CAISELNNEQFF. The DNA of the CDR3 is TGTGCCATCAGTGAACTTAACAATGAGCAGTTCTTC.